These 4 T cell receptor beta chains share one sample of origin, sequenced in a study of early T cells in non-severe SARS-CoV-2 infection (dated by TCRdb to the early 2020s). The library was prepared using 5' RACE. The sequencing machine was a NextSeq 500. TCRdb redid the processing of the public reads, applying fastp at Q25 and MiXCR, and retained in-frame beta chains. Rows are unified per CDR3 protein, each entry keeping the most common DNA and genes. This sample gives tens of thousands of distinct CDR3 sequences in total; 8.7% of them show up just once. Around 3.6% of the sample is in the top ten clones. The material sequenced was whole blood, taken at baseline. These TCRs come from an adult who was a healthcare worker with PCR-confirmed SARS-CoV-2 infection or an uninfected control (not recorded which).

This clonotype appeared a few times. This chain uses TRBV3-1 with TRBJ2-6; D gene unclear. Germline V lookup: CDR1 LGHDT, CDR2 YNNKEL (reference sequence). CDR3 length: 15 amino acids. The germline V and J ends were trimmed by 4 bases and 0 bases, with 7 bases remaining between them. The CDR3 here is CASSPRSSGANVLTF. CDR3 DNA sequence: TGTGCCAGCAGCCCCCGCAGCTCTGGGGCCAACGTCCTGACTTTC.

The chain has TRBV6-4 and TRBJ1-6; unclear D gene. V was pared by 2 bases and J by 7 bases, with 6 bases between. There are 13 residues in the CDR3. CDR1 and CDR2 from the germline V gene are MRHNA and SNTAGT. CDR3 protein: CASSDRENSPLHF. The CDR3, as DNA: TGTGCCAGCAGTGACAGGGAGAATTCACCCCTCCACTTT.

The CDR3 DNA reads as TGTGCCAGCAGCCCGGCACATAATTCACCCCTCCACTTT. The encoded protein is CASSPAHNSPLHF. This chain joins TRBV12-3 or TRBV12-4 and TRBJ1-6; no clear D gene. CDR3 length: 13 amino acids. Trimming removed 6 bases from V and 5 bases from J, with 8 bases in between.

This rearrangement joins TRBV3-1 to TRBJ2-3; 11 bases are shared with TRBD2. V lost 4 bases to trimming and J lost 6 bases; unmatched junction nucleotides: 6. Germline loops: CDR1 LGHDT, CDR2 YNNKEL (reference sequence). The CDR3 runs to 15 residues. CDR3 region: CASSPGTSGWDTQYF. CDR3 DNA sequence: TGTGCCAGCAGCCCTGGGACTAGCGGATGGGATACGCAGTATTTT.